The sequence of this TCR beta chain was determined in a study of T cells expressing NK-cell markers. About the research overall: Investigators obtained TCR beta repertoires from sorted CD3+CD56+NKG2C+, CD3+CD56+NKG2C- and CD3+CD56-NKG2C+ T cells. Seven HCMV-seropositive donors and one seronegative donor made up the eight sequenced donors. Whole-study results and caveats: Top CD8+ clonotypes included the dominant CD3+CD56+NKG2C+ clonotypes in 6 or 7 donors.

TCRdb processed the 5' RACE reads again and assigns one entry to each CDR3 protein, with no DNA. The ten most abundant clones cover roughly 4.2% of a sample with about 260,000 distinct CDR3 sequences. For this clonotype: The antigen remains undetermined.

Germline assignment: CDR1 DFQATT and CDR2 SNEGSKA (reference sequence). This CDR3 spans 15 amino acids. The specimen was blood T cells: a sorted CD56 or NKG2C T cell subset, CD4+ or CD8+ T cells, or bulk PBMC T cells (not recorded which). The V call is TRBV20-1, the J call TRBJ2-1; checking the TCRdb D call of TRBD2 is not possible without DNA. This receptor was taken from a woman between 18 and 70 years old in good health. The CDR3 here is CSARRRGASYNEQFF.